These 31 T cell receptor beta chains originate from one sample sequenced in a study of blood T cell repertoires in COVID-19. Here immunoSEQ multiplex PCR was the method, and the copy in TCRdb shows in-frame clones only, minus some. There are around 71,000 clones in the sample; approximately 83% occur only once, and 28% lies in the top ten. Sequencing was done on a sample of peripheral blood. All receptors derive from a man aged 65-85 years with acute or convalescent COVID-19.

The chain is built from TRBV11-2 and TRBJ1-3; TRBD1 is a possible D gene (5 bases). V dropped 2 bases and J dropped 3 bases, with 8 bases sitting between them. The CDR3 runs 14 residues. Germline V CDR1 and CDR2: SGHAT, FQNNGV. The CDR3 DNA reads TGTGCCAGCAGCTTACAGGGTTTTGGAAACACCATATATTTT. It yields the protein CASSLQGFGNTIYF.

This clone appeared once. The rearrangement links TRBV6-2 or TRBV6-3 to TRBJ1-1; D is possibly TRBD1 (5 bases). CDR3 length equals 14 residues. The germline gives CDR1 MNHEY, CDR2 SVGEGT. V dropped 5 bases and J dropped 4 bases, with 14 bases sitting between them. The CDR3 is CASSPLRGSTEAFF. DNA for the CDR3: TGTGCCAGCAGTCCCCTAAGGGGTAGCACTGAAGCTTTCTTT.

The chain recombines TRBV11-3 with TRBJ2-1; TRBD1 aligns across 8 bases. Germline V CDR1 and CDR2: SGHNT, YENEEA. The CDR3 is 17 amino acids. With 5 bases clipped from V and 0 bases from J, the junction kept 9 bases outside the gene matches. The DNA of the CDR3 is TGTGCCAGCAGCCCTAACGGACAGGGTTACTCCTACAATGAGCAGTTCTTC. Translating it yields CASSPNGQGYSYNEQFF.

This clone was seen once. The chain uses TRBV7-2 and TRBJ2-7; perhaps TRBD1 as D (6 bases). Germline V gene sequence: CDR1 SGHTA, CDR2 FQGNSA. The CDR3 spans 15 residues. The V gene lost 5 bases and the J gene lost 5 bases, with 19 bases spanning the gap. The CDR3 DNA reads TGTGCCAGCAGCAGAGACAGGTTTTCCGTGGACGAGCAGTACTTC. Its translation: CASSRDRFSVDEQYF.

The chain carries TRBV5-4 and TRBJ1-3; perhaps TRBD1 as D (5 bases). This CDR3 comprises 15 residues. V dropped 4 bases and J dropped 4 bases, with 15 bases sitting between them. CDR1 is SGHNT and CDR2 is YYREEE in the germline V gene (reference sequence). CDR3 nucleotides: TGTGCCAGCAGCATGGATCAGGGCTCAGGAAACACCATATATTTT. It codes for CASSMDQGSGNTIYF.

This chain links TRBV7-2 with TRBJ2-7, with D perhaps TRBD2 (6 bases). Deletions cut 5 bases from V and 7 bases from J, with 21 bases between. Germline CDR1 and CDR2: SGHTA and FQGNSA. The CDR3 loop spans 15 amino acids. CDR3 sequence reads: CASSRGGPWGNEQYF. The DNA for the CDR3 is TGTGCCAGCAGCCGTGGAGGGCCTTGGGGGAATGAGCAGTACTTC.

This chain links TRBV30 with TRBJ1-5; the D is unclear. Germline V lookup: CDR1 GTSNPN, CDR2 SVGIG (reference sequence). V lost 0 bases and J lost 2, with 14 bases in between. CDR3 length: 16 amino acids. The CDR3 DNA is TGTGCCTGGAGTGTCCCTACGAGAGGAGGCAATCAGCCCCAGCATTTT. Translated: CAWSVPTRGGNQPQHF.

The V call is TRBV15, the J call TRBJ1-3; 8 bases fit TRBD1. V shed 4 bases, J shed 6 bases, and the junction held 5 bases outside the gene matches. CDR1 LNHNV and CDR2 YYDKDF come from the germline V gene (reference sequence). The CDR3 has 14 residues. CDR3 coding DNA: TGTGCCACCAGCATCAACAGGGGGACAAACACCATATATTTT. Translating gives CATSINRGTNTIYF.

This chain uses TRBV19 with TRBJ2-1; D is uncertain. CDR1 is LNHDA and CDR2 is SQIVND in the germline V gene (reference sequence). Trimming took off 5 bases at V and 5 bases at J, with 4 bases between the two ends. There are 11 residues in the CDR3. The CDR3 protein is CASSPDNEQFF. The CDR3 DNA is TGTGCCAGTAGTCCCGACAATGAGCAGTTCTTC.

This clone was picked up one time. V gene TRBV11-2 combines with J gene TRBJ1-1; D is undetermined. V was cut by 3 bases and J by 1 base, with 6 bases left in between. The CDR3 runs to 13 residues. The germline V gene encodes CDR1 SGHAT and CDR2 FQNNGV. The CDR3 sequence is CASSLTQNTEAFF. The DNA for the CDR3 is TGTGCCAGCAGCTTGACACAGAACACTGAAGCTTTCTTT.

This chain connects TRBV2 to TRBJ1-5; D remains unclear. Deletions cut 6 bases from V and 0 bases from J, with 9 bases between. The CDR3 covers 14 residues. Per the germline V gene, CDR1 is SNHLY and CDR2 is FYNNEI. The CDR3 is CASRQFHSNQPQHF. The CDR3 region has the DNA TGTGCCAGCAGACAGTTCCATAGCAATCAGCCCCAGCATTTT.

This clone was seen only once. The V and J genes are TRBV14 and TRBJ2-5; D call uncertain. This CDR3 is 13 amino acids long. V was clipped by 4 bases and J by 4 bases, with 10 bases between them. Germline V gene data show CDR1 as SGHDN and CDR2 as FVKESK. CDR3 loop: CASSRMGRETQYF. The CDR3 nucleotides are TGTGCCAGCAGCCGAATGGGCAGAGAGACCCAGTACTTC.

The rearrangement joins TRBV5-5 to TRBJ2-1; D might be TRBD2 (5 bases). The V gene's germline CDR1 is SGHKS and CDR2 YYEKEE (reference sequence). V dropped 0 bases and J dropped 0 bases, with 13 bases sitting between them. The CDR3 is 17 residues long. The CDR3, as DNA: TGTGCCAGCAGCTTGGTCTTCCAGCGGTCCTCCTACAATGAGCAGTTCTTC. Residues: CASSLVFQRSSYNEQFF. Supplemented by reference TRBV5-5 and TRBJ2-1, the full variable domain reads DAGVTQSPTHLIKTRGQQVTLRCSPISGHKSVSWYQQVLGQGPQFIFQYYEKEERGRGNFPDRFSARQFPNYSSELNVNALLLGDSALYLCASSLVFQRSSYNEQFFGPGTRLTVL.

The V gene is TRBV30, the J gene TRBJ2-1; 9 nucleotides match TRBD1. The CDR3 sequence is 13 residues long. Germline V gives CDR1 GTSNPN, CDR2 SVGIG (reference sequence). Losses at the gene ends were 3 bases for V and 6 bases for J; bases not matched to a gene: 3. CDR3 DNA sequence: TGTGCCTGGAGCCCGGACAGGGGCAATGAGCAGTTCTTC. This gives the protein CAWSPDRGNEQFF. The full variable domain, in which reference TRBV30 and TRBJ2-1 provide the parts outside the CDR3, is SQTIHQWPATLVQPVGSPLSLECTVEGTSNPNLYWYRQAAGRGLQLLFYSVGIGQISSEVPQNLSASRPQDRQFILSSKKLLLSDSGFYLCAWSPDRGNEQFFGPGTRLTVL.

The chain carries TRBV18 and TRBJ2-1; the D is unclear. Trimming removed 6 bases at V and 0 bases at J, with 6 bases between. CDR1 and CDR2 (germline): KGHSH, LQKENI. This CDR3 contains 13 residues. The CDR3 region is CASSPGSYNEQFF. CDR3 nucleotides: TGTGCCAGCTCTCCGGGCTCCTACAATGAGCAGTTCTTC.

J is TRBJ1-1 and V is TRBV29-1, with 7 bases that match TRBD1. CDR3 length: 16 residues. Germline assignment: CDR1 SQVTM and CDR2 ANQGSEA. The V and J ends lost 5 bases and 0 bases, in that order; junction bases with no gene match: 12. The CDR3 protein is CSVTSGQQFLNTEAFF. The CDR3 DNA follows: TGCAGCGTTACCTCGGGACAGCAATTTTTGAACACTGAAGCTTTCTTT. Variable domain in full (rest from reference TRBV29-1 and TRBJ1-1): SAVISQKPSRDICQRGTSLTIQCQVDSQVTMMFWYRQQPGQSLTLIATANQGSEATYESGFVIDKFPISRPNLTFSTLTVSNMSPEDSSIYLCSVTSGQQFLNTEAFFGQGTRLTVV.

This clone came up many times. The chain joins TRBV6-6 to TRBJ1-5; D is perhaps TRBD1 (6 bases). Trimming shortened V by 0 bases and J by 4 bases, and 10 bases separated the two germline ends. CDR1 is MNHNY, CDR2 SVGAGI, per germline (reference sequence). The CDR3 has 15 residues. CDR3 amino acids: CASSYSRDMNQPQHF. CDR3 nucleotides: TGTGCCAGCAGTTACTCCCGGGACATGAATCAGCCCCAGCATTTT.

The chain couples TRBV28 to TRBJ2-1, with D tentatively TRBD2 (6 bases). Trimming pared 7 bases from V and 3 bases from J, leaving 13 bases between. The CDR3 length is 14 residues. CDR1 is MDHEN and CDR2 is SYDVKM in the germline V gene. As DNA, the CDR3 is TGTGCCAGCACGGAGGGAGGTAACTACAATGAGCAGTTCTTC. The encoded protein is CASTEGGNYNEQFF.

CDR3 region: CASSFQARNTEAFF. Written as DNA, the CDR3 is TGCGCCAGCAGCTTTCAGGCCAGGAACACTGAAGCTTTCTTT. The chain combines TRBV5-1 with TRBJ1-1; no firm D call. Trimming left V 2 bases short and J 1 base short, with 9 bases between. The CDR3 consists of 14 residues. Germline-derived CDR1 and CDR2 are SGHRS and YFSETQ.

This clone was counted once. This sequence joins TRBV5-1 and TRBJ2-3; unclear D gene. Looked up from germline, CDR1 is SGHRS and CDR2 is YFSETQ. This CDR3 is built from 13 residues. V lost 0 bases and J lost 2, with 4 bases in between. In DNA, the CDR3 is TGCGCCAGCAGCTTGGGGGCCACAGATACGCAGTATTTT. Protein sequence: CASSLGATDTQYF.

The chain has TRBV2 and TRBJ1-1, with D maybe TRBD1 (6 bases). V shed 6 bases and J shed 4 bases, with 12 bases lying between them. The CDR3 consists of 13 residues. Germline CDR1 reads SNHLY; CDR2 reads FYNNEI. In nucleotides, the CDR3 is TGTGCCAGCAGGATGGGGGCTGGCACTGAAGCTTTCTTT. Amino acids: CASRMGAGTEAFF. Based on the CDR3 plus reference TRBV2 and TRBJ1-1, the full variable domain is EPEVTQTPSHQVTQMGQEVILRCVPISNHLYFYWYRQILGQKVEFLVSFYNNEISEKSEIFDDQFSVERPDGSNFTLKIRSTKLEDSAMYFCASRMGAGTEAFFGQGTRLTVV.

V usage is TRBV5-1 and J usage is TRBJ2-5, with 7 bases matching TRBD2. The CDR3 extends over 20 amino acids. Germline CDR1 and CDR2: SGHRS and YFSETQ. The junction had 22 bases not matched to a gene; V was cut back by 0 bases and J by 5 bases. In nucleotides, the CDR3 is TGCGCCAGCAGCTTGGATGTGGGGACTACATCCTTTGAAGGCCGGGAGACCCAGTACTTC. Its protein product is CASSLDVGTTSFEGRETQYF.

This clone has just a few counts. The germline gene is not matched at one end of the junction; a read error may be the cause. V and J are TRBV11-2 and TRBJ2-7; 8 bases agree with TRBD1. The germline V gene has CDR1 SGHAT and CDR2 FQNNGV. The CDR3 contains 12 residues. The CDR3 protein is CASSLRPGQALF. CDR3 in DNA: TGTGCCAGCAGCTTAAGACCGGGACAGGCACTCTTC.

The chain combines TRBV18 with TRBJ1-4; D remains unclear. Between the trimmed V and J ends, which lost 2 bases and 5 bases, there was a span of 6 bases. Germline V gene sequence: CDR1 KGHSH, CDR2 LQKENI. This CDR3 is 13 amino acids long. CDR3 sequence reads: CASSPGQNEKLFF. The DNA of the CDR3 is TGTGCCAGCTCACCAGGGCAGAATGAAAAACTGTTTTTT.

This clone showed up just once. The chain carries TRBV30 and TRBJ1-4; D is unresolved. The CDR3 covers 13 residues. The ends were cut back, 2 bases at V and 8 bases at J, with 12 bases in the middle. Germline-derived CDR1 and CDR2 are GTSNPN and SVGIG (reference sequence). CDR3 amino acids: CAWSRTEGEKLFF. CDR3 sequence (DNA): TGTGCCTGGAGTAGAACGGAGGGAGAAAAACTGTTTTTT.

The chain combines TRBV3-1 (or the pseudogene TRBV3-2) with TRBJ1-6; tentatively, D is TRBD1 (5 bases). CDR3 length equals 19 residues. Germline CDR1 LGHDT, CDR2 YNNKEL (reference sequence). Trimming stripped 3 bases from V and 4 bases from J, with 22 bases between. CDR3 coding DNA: TGTGCCAGCAGCCAGGAAGGAGCGGGGCGGTCGTGGTATAATTCACCCCTCCACTTT. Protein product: CASSQEGAGRSWYNSPLHF.

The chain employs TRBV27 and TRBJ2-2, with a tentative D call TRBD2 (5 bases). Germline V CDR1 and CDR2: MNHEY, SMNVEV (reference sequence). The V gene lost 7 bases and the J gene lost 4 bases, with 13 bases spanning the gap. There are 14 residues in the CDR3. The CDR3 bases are TGTGCCAGCACCCGGCTCGAGGGCACCGGGGAGCTGTTTTTT. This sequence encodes CASTRLEGTGELFF.

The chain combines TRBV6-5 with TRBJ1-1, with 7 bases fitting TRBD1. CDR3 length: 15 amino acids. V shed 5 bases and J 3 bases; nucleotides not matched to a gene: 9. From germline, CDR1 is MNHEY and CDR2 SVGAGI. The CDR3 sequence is CASSRAGTEDTEAFF. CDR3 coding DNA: TGTGCCAGCAGTAGAGCCGGGACAGAGGACACTGAAGCTTTCTTT.

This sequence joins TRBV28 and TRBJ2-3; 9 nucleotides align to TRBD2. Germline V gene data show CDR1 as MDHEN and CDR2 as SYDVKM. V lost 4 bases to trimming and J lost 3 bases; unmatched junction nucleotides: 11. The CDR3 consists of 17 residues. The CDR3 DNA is TGTGCCAGCAGTTCCTTAGGGCCGGGACTAGCTACAGATACGCAGTATTTT. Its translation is CASSSLGPGLATDTQYF.

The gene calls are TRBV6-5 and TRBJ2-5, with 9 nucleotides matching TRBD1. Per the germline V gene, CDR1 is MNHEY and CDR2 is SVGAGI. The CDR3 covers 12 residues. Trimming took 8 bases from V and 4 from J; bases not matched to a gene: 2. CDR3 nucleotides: TGTGCCAGCCGACAGGGGGGAGAGACCCAGTACTTC. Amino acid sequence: CASRQGGETQYF.

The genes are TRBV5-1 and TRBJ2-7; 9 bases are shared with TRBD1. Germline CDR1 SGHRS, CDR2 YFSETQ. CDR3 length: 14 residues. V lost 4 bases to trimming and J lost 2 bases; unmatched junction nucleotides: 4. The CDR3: CASSTGGSPYEQYF. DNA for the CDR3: TGCGCCAGCAGCACAGGGGGCTCGCCCTACGAGCAGTACTTC. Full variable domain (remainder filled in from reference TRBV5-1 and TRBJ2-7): KAGVTQTPRYLIKTRGQQVTLSCSPISGHRSVSWYQQTPGQGLQFLFEYFSETQRNKGNFPGRFSGRQFSNSRSEMNVSTLELGDSALYLCASSTGGSPYEQYFGPGTRLTVT.